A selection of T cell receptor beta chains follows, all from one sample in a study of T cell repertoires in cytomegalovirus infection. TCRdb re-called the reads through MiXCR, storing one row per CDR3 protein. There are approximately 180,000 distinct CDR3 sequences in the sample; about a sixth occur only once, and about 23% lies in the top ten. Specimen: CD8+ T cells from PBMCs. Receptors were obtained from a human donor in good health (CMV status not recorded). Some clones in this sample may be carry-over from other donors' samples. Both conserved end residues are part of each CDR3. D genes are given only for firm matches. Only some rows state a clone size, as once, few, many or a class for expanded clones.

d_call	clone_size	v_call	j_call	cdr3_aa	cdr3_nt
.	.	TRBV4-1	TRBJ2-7	CASSQDMGASYEQYF	TGCGCCAGCAGCCAAGACATGGGTGCTTCCTACGAGCAGTACTTC
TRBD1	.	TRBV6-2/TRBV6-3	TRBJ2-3	CASSTGNTDTQYF	TGTGCCAGTTCGACAGGGAACACAGATACGCAGTATTTT
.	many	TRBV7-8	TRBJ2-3	CASSLGGAEDTQYF	TGTGCCAGCAGCTTAGGAGGGGCTGAGGATACGCAGTATTTT
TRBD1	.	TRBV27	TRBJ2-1	CASGWTGQYNEQFF	TGTGCCAGCGGTTGGACAGGGCAGTACAATGAGCAGTTCTTC
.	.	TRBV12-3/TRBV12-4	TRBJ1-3	CASSLGHFSGNTIYF	TGTGCCAGCAGTTTAGGACACTTCTCTGGAAACACCATATATTTT
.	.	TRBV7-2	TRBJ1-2	CASSLGLHYGYTF	TGTGCCAGCAGCTTGGGATTGCACTATGGCTACACCTTC
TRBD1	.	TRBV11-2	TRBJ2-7	CASSYDRGLYYEQYF	TGTGCCAGCAGCTATGACAGGGGGCTATACTACGAGCAGTACTTC
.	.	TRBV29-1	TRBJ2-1	CSVDPNNEQFF	TGCAGCGTTGATCCAAACAATGAGCAGTTCTTC
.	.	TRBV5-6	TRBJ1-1	CASSPGWGDTEAFF	TGTGCCAGCAGCCCCGGATGGGGGGATACTGAAGCTTTCTTT
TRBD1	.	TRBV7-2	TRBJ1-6	CASSLNRGGESPLHF	TGTGCCAGCAGCTTAAACAGGGGAGGAGAGTCACCCCTCCACTTT
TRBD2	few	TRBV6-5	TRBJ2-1	CASSKKGLAGYNEQFF	TGTGCCAGCAGTAAGAAGGGACTAGCGGGGTACAATGAGCAGTTCTTC
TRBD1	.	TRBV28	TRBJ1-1	CASSLWGQGTNTEAFF	TGTGCCAGCAGTTTATGGGGACAGGGAACCAACACTGAAGCTTTCTTT
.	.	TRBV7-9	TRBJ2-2	CASSVGGRNTGELFF	TGTGCCAGCAGCGTAGGGGGACGTAACACCGGGGAGCTGTTTTTT
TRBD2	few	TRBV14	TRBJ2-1	CASSQGAGSGPYNEQFF	TGTGCCAGCAGCCAGGGAGCGGGGTCCGGCCCCTACAATGAGCAGTTCTTC
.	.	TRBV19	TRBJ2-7	CASSRDGIGYEQYF	TGTGCCAGTAGTCGTGACGGGATCGGGTATGAGCAGTACTTC
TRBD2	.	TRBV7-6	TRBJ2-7	CASSRGLAGWSYEQYF	TGTGCCAGCAGTCGGGGACTAGCGGGGTGGTCCTACGAGCAGTACTTC
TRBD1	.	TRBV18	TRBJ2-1	CASSQTGTVREQFF	TGTGCCAGCTCACAAACCGGGACAGTTCGTGAGCAGTTCTTC
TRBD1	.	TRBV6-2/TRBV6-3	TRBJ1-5	CASSYDGTGGGQPQHF	TGTGCCAGCAGTTACGATGGGACAGGGGGCGGTCAGCCCCAGCATTTT
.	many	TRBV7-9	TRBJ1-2	CASNPFPQINYGYTF	TGTGCCAGCAACCCTTTCCCGCAGATCAACTATGGCTACACCTTC
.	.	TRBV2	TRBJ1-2	CASSKGPSGYTF	TGTGCCAGCAGTAAGGGACCGTCGGGCTACACCTTC
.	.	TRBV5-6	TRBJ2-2	CASSFGAGTGELFF	TGTGCCAGCAGCTTCGGGGCAGGGACCGGGGAGCTGTTTTTT
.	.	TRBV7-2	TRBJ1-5	CASSLWFNQPQHF	TGTGCCAGCAGCTTGTGGTTTAACCAGCCCCAGCATTTT